A selection of T cell receptor beta chains follows, all from one sample in a study of T-cell reconstitution after alpha-beta-depleted transplantation in children. TCRdb passed the PCR reads through MiXCR, listing each CDR3 protein once. The sample carries around 700,000 distinct CDR3 sequences, 13% recorded once. Source: PBMCs, taken before TCRalphabeta/CD19-depleted stem cell transplant. The receptors here all came from a girl aged 2 to 9 with congenital amegakaryocytic thrombocytopenia, due to receive a stem cell transplant. Both conserved end residues are part of each CDR3. A D gene is named only where the DNA matches it firmly. The size of a clone is reported for some rows only, either as once, few or many, or as a class for expanded clones.

d_call	v_call	clone_size	j_call	cdr3_aa	cdr3_nt
.	TRBV15	.	TRBJ2-7	CATSRRYWRKGVNEQYF	TGTGCCACCAGTCGGAGGTATTGGCGGAAAGGCGTAAACGAGCAGTACTTC
TRBD1	TRBV6-1	.	TRBJ1-2	CASSGQGMHGYTF	TGTGCCAGCAGTGGACAGGGGATGCATGGCTACACCTTC
TRBD2	TRBV19	.	TRBJ2-1	CASTGTSGRSYNEQFF	TGTGCCAGTACTGGGACTAGCGGGCGTTCCTACAATGAGCAGTTCTTC
.	TRBV20-1	many	TRBJ1-4	CSARPPRGIGEKLFF	TGCAGTGCTAGACCCCCTCGGGGGATAGGTGAAAAACTGTTTTTT
TRBD1	TRBV27	once	TRBJ2-1	CASSLSGTGGYFSYNEQFF	TGTGCCAGCAGTTTATCCGGGACAGGGGGTTATTTTTCCTACAATGAGCAGTTCTTC
.	TRBV10-1	.	TRBJ2-7	CASIITGRSGQYF	TGCGCCAGCATTATAACAGGAAGGAGCGGGCAGTACTTC
TRBD1	TRBV20-1	.	TRBJ1-2	CSASRDSDNYGYTF	TGCAGTGCTAGCCGGGACAGTGATAACTATGGCTACACCTTC
TRBD1	TRBV7-9	.	TRBJ1-1	CASSLTTGISEAFF	TGTGCCAGCAGCTTAACGACAGGGATCTCTGAAGCTTTCTTT
.	TRBV12-3/TRBV12-4	few	TRBJ2-7	CASSLHREGTYEQYF	TGTGCCAGCAGTCTCCACAGGGAGGGGACCTACGAGCAGTACTTC
.	TRBV3-1	.	TRBJ1-5	CASSYSGPYQPQHF	TGTGCCAGCAGCTACTCCGGACCTTATCAGCCCCAGCATTTT
.	TRBV5-1	many	TRBJ2-1	CASSSGTNEQFF	TGCGCCAGCAGCTCCGGGACCAATGAGCAGTTCTTC
TRBD2	TRBV10-3	few	TRBJ2-5	CAISESSLAGAETQYF	TGTGCCATCAGTGAGTCGTCTCTAGCGGGTGCAGAGACCCAGTACTTC
.	TRBV12-3/TRBV12-4	.	TRBJ2-7	CASSYNPYEQYF	TGTGCCAGCAGTTACAATCCCTACGAGCAGTACTTC
.	TRBV27	few	TRBJ2-2	CASSGGGELFF	TGTGCCAGCAGTGGGGGCGGGGAGCTGTTTTTT
.	TRBV30	.	TRBJ2-1	CAWSVGGAHNNEQFF	TGTGCCTGGAGTGTAGGCGGTGCCCACAACAATGAGCAGTTCTTC
TRBD1	TRBV18	few	TRBJ1-1	CASSPRDRNTEAFF	TGTGCCAGCTCACCACGGGACAGGAACACTGAAGCTTTCTTT
.	TRBV7-9	.	TRBJ2-1	CASGPAISNEQFF	TGTGCCAGCGGTCCTGCCATCTCCAATGAGCAGTTCTTC
.	TRBV20-1	.	TRBJ1-4	CSARDQFEGSNEKLFF	TGCAGTGCTAGAGATCAGTTCGAGGGGTCTAATGAAAAACTGTTTTTT
.	TRBV28	many	TRBJ2-1	CACRGVGLNEQFF	TGTGCCTGCCGGGGCGTTGGGCTCAATGAGCAGTTCTTC
TRBD2	TRBV19	few	TRBJ2-1	CASSRLAGEVNEQFF	TGTGCCAGTAGCCGACTAGCGGGAGAGGTGAATGAGCAGTTCTTC
.	TRBV20-1	many	TRBJ2-7	CSASGSTWQYF	TGCAGTGCTAGTGGCTCGACTTGGCAGTACTTC
TRBD1	TRBV15	many	TRBJ1-2	CATSRDLGTGGGYTF	TGTGCCACCAGCAGAGATTTGGGGACAGGGGGTGGCTACACCTTC
TRBD2	TRBV4-1	few	TRBJ2-1	CASSQDSSGRNEQFF	TGCGCCAGCAGCCAAGATTCTAGCGGGAGGAATGAGCAGTTCTTC
TRBD2	TRBV4-2	.	TRBJ2-7	CASRAGSGSYEQYF	TGTGCCAGCAGAGCCGGTAGCGGGAGTTACGAGCAGTACTTC
TRBD1	TRBV12-3/TRBV12-4	many	TRBJ1-5	CASGQGMGNQPQHF	TGTGCCAGCGGACAGGGGATGGGCAATCAGCCCCAGCATTTT
.	TRBV5-1	few	TRBJ2-2	CASSDRRTRGLFF	TGCGCCAGCAGCGACCGGAGGACCCGGGGGCTGTTTTTT
TRBD1	TRBV5-1	few	TRBJ2-1	CASSLWTGTDNEQFF	TGCGCCAGCAGCTTGTGGACCGGGACAGACAATGAGCAGTTCTTC
.	TRBV20-1	.	TRBJ2-2	CSARDLRGRITAGELFF	TGCAGTGCTAGAGATCTAAGGGGGAGGATCACGGCCGGGGAGCTGTTTTTT
TRBD1	TRBV6-5	few	TRBJ1-1	CASSYRQGSTEAFF	TGTGCCAGCAGTTACAGACAGGGGAGCACTGAAGCTTTCTTT
TRBD2	TRBV20-1	many	TRBJ2-1	CSGEGPSPYNEQFF	TGCAGCGGGGAGGGGCCATCCCCCTACAATGAGCAGTTCTTC
TRBD1	TRBV29-1	many	TRBJ2-4	CSVEERGRLAKNIQYF	TGCAGCGTTGAAGAAAGGGGGCGTTTAGCCAAAAACATTCAGTACTTC
.	TRBV5-1	many	TRBJ2-1	CASSLRVTDRNEQFF	TGCGCCAGCAGCTTGCGAGTCACGGACCGCAATGAGCAGTTCTTC
TRBD2	TRBV11-2	.	TRBJ2-3	CASSLGLGRADTQYF	TGTGCCAGCAGCTTGGGTTTAGGGAGGGCAGATACGCAGTATTTT
.	TRBV20-1	many	TRBJ2-7	CSARDRVYEQYF	TGCAGTGCTAGAGATCGCGTCTACGAGCAGTACTTC
TRBD2	TRBV29-1	many	TRBJ2-1	CSVEPRLAGVGEQFF	TGCAGCGTTGAACCTCGACTAGCGGGAGTTGGTGAGCAGTTCTTC
.	TRBV7-2	.	TRBJ2-7	CASSLVVGYYEQYF	TGTGCCAGCAGCTTAGTGGTCGGATACTACGAGCAGTACTTC
TRBD2	TRBV7-8	few	TRBJ2-1	CASSFRTSGRASFYNEQFF	TGTGCCAGCAGCTTTCGGACTAGCGGGAGGGCCTCATTCTACAATGAGCAGTTCTTC
.	TRBV28	.	TRBJ2-3	CASKELGRGTADTQYF	TGTGCCAGCAAGGAGCTGGGTAGGGGGACTGCAGATACGCAGTATTTT
TRBD2	TRBV19	few	TRBJ2-2	CASRPGLAAGELFF	TGTGCCAGTAGACCGGGACTAGCGGCCGGGGAGCTGTTTTTT
.	TRBV10-3	many	TRBJ2-7	CAIKPSGGSYEQYF	TGTGCCATCAAACCAAGCGGCGGATCCTACGAGCAGTACTTC
TRBD2	TRBV5-1	many	TRBJ2-7	CASSFAGGPYEQYF	TGCGCCAGCAGCTTCGCGGGAGGGCCCTACGAGCAGTACTTC
.	TRBV12-3/TRBV12-4	once	TRBJ2-3	CASSHTAAGQDTQYF	TGTGCCAGCAGTCACACCGCGGCTGGGCAAGATACGCAGTATTTT
TRBD2	TRBV10-3	.	TRBJ2-1	CAILSRLAGVSPHGQFF	TGTGCCATCCTTAGCCGACTAGCGGGAGTATCCCCCCACGGGCAGTTCTTC
.	TRBV7-9	many	TRBJ1-1	CASSRGAEAFF	TGTGCCAGCAGCCGCGGCGCTGAAGCTTTCTTT
TRBD1	TRBV5-1	.	TRBJ2-7	CASSFSGTGAYEQYF	TGCGCCAGCAGCTTCTCGGGGACAGGGGCCTACGAGCAGTACTTC
TRBD2	TRBV20-1	many	TRBJ2-3	CSALSGSRETDTQYF	TGCAGTGCTTTGAGCGGGAGTAGGGAAACAGATACGCAGTATTTT
TRBD2	TRBV10-1	few	TRBJ2-1	CASSEYSGRGTEQFF	TGCGCCAGCAGTGAATATAGCGGGAGAGGGACTGAGCAGTTCTTC
.	TRBV20-1	many	TRBJ2-4	CSARVEGQGNIQYF	TGCAGTGCTAGAGTGGAGGGTCAGGGTAACATTCAGTACTTC
.	TRBV20-1	many	TRBJ2-1	CSAAYSWYEQFF	TGCAGTGCTGCTTATTCGTGGTATGAGCAGTTCTTC
.	TRBV20-1	many	TRBJ2-5	CSARSSLQETQYF	TGCAGTGCTCGGTCGTCATTGCAAGAGACCCAGTACTTC
.	TRBV5-1	many	TRBJ2-7	CASRSPGRFEQYF	TGCGCCAGCAGAAGTCCAGGGCGATTTGAGCAGTACTTC
TRBD2	TRBV6-4	many	TRBJ2-1	CASSDTRGGYNEQFF	TGTGCCAGCAGTGATACCCGGGGGGGCTACAATGAGCAGTTCTTC
TRBD1	TRBV13	few	TRBJ2-7	CASSFRQGSAEQYF	TGTGCCAGCAGCTTCCGACAGGGGAGTGCCGAGCAGTACTTC